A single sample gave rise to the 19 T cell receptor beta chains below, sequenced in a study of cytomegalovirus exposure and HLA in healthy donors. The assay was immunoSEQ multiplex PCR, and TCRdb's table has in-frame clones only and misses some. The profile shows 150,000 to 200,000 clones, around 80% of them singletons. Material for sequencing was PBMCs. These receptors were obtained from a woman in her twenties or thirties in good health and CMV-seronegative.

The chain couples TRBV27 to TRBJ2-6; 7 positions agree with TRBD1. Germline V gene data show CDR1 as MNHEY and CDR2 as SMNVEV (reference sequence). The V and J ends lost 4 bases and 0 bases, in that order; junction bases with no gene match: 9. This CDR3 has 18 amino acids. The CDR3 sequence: CASSSRLTGLSGANVLTF. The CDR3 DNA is TGTGCCAGCAGTTCCCGGCTGACAGGGCTCTCTGGGGCCAACGTCCTGACTTTC.

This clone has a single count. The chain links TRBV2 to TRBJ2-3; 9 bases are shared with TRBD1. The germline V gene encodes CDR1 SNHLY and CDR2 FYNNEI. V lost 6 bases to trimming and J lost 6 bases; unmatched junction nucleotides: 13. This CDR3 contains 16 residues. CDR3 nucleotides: TGTGCCAGCAGAGATCCGGGACAGGGAAGGGCGGATACGCAGTATTTT. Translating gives CASRDPGQGRADTQYF.

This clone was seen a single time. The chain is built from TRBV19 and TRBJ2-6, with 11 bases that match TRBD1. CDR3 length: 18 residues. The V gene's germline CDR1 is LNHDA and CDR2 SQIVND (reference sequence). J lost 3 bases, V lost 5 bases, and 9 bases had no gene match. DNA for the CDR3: TGTGCCAGTAGTTCCGGACAGGGGGCTAGAGTTGGGGCCAACGTCCTGACTTTC. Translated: CASSSGQGARVGANVLTF.

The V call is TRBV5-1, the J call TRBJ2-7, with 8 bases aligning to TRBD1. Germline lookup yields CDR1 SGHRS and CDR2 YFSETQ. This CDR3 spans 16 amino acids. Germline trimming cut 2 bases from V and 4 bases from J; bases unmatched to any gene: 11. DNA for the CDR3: TGCGCCAGCAGCTTAGGACAGGGTGAAGTTATGTACGAGCAGTACTTC. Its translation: CASSLGQGEVMYEQYF.

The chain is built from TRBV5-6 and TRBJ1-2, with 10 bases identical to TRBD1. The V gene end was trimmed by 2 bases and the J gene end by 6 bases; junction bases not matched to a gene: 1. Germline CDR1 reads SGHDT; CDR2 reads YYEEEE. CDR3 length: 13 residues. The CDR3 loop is CASSFGQGDGYTF. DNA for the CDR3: TGTGCCAGCAGCTTCGGACAGGGGGATGGCTACACCTTC.

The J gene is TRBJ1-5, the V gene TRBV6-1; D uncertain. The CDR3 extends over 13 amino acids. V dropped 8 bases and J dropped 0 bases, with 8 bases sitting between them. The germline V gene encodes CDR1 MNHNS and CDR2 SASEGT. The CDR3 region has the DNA TGTGCCAGCGGACTGATTAGCAATCAGCCCCAGCATTTT. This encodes CASGLISNQPQHF.

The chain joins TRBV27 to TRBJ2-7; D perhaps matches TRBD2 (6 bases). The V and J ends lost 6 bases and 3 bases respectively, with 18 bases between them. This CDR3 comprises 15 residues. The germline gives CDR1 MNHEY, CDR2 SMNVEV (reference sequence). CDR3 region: CASSLRPGLSYEQYF. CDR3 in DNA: TGTGCCAGCAGCCTAAGACCGGGACTGAGCTACGAGCAGTACTTC.

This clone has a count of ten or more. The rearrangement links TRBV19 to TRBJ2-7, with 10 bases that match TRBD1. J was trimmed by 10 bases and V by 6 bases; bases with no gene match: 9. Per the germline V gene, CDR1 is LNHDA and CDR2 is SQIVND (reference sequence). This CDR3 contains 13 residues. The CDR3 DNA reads TGTGCCAGTAGCCCGAACCGGGACAGGGGACAGTACTTC. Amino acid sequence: CASSPNRDRGQYF.

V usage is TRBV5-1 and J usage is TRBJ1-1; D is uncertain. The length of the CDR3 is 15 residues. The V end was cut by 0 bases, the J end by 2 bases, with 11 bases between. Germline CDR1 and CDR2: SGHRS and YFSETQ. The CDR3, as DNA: TGCGCCAGCAGCTTGGGGCGGGGAAAAAACACTGAAGCTTTCTTT. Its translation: CASSLGRGKNTEAFF.

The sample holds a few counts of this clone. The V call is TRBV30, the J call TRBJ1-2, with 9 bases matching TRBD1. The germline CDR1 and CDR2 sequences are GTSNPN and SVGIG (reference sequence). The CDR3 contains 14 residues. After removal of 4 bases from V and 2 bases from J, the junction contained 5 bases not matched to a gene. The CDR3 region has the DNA TGTGCCTGGACTACCGGACAGGGGAACTATGGCTACACCTTC. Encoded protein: CAWTTGQGNYGYTF.

The CDR3 bases are TGTGCCGGAAGGGACAGACTTGACTCTGGAAACACCATATATTTT. Translation gives CAGRDRLDSGNTIYF. The genes are TRBV6-5 and TRBJ1-3, with TRBD1 matching over 7 bases. CDR3 length: 15 amino acids. With V trimmed by 11 bases and J by 0 bases, 10 bases remained unmatched. CDR1 MNHEY and CDR2 SVGAGI come from the germline V gene.

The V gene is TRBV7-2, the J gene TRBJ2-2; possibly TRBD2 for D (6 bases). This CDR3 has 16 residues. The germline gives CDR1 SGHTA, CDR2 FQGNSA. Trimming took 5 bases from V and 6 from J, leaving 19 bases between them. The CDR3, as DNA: TGTGCCAGCAGCCGGGGCGGGGAAGGTTTTTCCGGGGAGCTGTTTTTT. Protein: CASSRGGEGFSGELFF. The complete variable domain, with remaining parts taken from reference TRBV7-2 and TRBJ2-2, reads GAGVSQSPSNKVTEKGKDVELRCDPISGHTALYWYRQSLGQGLEFLIYFQGNSAPDKSGLPSDRFSAERTGGSVSTLTIQRTQQEDSAVYLCASSRGGEGFSGELFFGEGSRLTVL.

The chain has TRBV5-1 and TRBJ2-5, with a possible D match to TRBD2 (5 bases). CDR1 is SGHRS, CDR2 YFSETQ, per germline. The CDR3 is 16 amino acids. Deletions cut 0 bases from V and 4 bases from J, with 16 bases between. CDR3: CASSLGAGLSGETQYF. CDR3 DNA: TGCGCCAGCAGCTTGGGGGCCGGACTCTCGGGAGAGACCCAGTACTTC.

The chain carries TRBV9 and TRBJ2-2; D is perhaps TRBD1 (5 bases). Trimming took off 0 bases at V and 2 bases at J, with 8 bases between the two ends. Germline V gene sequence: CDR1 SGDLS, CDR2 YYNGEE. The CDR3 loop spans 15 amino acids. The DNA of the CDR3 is TGTGCCAGCAGCGTAGAGCAGGGAAACACCGGGGAGCTGTTTTTT. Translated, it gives CASSVEQGNTGELFF.

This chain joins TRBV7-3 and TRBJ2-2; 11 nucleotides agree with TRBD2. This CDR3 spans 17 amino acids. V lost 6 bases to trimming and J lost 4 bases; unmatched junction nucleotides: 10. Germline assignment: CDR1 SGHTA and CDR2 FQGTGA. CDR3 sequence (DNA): TGTGCCAGCAGGCTAGCGGGGGGCCCCGGCGTCACCGGGGAGCTGTTTTTT. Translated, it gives CASRLAGGPGVTGELFF.

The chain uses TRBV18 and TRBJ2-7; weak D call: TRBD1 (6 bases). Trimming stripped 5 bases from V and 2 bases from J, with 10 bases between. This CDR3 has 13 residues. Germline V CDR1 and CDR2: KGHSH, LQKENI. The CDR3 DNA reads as TGTGCCAGCTCATCCGACAGGCCCTACGAGCAGTACTTC. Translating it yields CASSSDRPYEQYF.

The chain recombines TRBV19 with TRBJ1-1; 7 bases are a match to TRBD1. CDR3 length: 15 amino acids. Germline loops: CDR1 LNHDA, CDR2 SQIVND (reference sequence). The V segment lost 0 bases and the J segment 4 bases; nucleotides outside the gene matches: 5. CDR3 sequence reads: CASSIDRGSSTEAFF. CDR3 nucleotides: TGTGCCAGTAGTATAGACAGGGGGTCCTCCACTGAAGCTTTCTTT.

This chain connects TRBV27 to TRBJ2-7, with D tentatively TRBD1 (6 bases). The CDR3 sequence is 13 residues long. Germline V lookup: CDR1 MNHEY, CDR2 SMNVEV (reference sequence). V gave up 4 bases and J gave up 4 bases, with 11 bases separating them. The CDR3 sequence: CASSYRAGYEQYF. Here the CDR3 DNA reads TGTGCCAGCAGTTACAGGGCCGGGTACGAGCAGTACTTC.

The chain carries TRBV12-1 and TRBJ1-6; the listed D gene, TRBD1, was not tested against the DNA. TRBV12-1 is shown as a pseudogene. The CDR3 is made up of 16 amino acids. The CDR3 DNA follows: TGTGCCAGCCGTTCACATCGCTCACAGCCCAATTCACCCCTCCACTTT. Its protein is CASRSHRSQPNSPLHF.